This TCR beta chain was found in a study of T cell repertoires in cytomegalovirus infection. Turning to this clonotype: The target antigen is unknown.

CDR1 is DFQATT and CDR2 is SNEGSKA in the germline V gene (reference sequence). V lost 7 bases and J 3 bases, leaving 16 bases between the germline ends. This CDR3 comprises 14 residues. One entry per CDR3 protein results from TCRdb running MiXCR on the reads. The sample has a few hundred thousand distinct CDR3 sequences, roughly a third seen once. This chain uses TRBV20-1 with TRBJ2-1, with D hard to call. The receptor comes from a human donor in good health (CMV status not recorded). Some clones in this sample may be carry-over from other donors' samples. Sequenced material: cultured PBMCs, taken from culture after CMV antigen stimulation. In DNA form, the CDR3 reads TGCAGTGTATTTCTTGACTCGGGCTACAATGAGCAGTTCTTC. Amino acids: CSVFLDSGYNEQFF.